This T cell receptor beta chain appears in the sequencing data of a study of T-cell reconstitution after alpha-beta-depleted transplantation in children. Study-wide results and caveats: Surviving recipient T cells and thymic progenitors underlay high day-60 TCRbeta diversity in some patients. T cells produced anew were the main source of T-cell counts and diversity one year after transplant. Several hundred expanded graft clones reportedly were the source of alpha-beta T cells about two months after transplant.

The CDR3 contains 17 residues. The ends lost 4 bases at V and 1 base at J; junction bases unmatched: 5. CDR1 MNHEY and CDR2 SVGAGI come from the germline V gene. This clonotype appeared a few times. Its antigen remains unidentified. TCRbeta library construction was performed incorporating unique molecular identifiers. One entry per CDR3 protein results from TCRdb running MiXCR on the PCR reads. The sample lists fewer than 750,000 distinct CDR3 sequences; 25% to 30% were seen once. This chain joins TRBV6-5 and TRBJ2-6; 9 nucleotides align to TRBD2. The TCR originated in a boy in the first two years of life with Wiskott-Aldrich syndrome, due to receive a stem cell transplant. The sequencing here drew on PBMCs, taken before TCRalphabeta/CD19-depleted stem cell transplant. CDR3 in amino acids: CASSSAGGGSGANVLTF. Here the CDR3 DNA reads TGTGCCAGCAGTTCGGCGGGAGGGGGGTCTGGGGCCAACGTCCTGACTTTC.